This is a list of T cell receptor beta chains from one sample in a study of beta chain features in type 1 diabetes. The protocol was immunoSEQ multiplex PCR, while the TCRdb copy is restricted to in-frame clones and leaves out a portion. Among 400,000 to 550,000 clones listed, roughly 11% were seen once. Sequenced input: naive CD4+ T cells from blood. The origin of the receptors is a woman in her late teens or twenties in good health. The CDR3 runs from the conserved cysteine through the conserved F or W. A D gene is named only where the DNA matches it firmly. Clone sizes are given selectively: once, few, many, or a class where the clone is expanded.

d_gene,abundance,v_gene,len,j_gene,CDR3aa,CDR3nt
NA,NA,TRBV14,17,TRBJ1-1,CASSPGRKRRMNTEAFF,TGTGCCAGCAGCCCCGGGAGGAAGAGACGAATGAACACTGAAGCTTTCTTT
NA,few,TRBV6-5,14,TRBJ2-2,CASSPGGLPGELFF,TGTGCCAGCAGCCCCGGGGGCTTGCCCGGGGAGCTGTTTTTT
NA,NA,TRBV9,15,TRBJ1-1,CASSVAGLVNTEAFF,TGTGCCAGCAGCGTAGCAGGGTTAGTGAACACTGAAGCTTTCTTT
NA,NA,TRBV14,14,TRBJ1-2,CASSPVRQFYGYTF,TGTGCCAGCAGCCCCGTGCGACAGTTCTATGGCTACACCTTC
TRBD2,NA,TRBV14,16,TRBJ2-1,CASSHFGGGLYNEQFF,TGTGCCAGCAGCCACTTCGGGGGGGGCTTGTACAATGAGCAGTTCTTC
NA,NA,TRBV5-4,14,TRBJ2-1,CASSQGSRYNEQFF,TGTGCCAGCAGTCAGGGGTCCCGATACAATGAGCAGTTCTTC
NA,few,TRBV7-9,13,TRBJ1-2,CASSPTIDYGYTF,TGTGCCAGCAGCCCCACCATAGACTATGGCTACACCTTC
NA,NA,TRBV18,14,TRBJ2-5,CASSPPTGRETQYF,TGTGCCAGCTCACCACCGACGGGGAGAGAGACCCAGTACTTC
NA,NA,TRBV7-9,15,TRBJ1-5,CASSRMGSRDQPQHF,TGTGCCAGCAGCCGCATGGGCTCTCGCGATCAGCCCCAGCATTTT
TRBD2,few,TRBV6-5,14,TRBJ2-3,CASQSGGFADTQYF,TGTGCCAGCCAGAGCGGGGGGTTCGCAGATACGCAGTATTTT